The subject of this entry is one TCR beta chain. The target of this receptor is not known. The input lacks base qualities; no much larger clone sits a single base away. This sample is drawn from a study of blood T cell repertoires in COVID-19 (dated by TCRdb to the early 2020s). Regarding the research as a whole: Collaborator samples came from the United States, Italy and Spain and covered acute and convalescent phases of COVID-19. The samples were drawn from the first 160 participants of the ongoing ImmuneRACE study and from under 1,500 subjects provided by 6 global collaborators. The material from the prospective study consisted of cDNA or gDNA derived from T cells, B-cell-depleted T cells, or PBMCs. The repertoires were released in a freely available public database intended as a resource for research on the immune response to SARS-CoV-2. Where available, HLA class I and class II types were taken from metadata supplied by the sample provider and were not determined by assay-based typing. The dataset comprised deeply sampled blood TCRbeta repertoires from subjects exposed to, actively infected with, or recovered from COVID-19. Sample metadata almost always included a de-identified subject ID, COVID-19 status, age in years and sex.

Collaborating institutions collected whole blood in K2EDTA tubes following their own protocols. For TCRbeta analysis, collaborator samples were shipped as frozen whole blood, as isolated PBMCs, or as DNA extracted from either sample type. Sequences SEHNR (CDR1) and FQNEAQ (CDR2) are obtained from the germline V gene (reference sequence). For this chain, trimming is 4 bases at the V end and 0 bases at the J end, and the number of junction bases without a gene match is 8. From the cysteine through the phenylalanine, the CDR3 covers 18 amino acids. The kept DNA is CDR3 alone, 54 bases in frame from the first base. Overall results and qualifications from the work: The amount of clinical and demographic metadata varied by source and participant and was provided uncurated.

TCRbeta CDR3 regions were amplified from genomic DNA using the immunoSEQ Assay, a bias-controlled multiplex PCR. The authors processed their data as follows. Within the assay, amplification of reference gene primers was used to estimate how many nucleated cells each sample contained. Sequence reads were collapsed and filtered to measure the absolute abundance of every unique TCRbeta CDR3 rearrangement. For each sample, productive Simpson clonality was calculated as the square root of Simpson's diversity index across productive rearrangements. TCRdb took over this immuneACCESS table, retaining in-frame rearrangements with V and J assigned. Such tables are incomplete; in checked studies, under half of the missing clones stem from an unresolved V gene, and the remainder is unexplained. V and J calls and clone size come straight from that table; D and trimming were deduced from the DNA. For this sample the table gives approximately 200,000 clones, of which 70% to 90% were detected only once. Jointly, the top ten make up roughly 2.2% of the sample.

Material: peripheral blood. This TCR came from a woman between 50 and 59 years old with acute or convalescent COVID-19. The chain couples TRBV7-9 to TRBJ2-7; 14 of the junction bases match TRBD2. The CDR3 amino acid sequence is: CASSSGLAGGPSSYEQYF. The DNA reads TGTGCCAGCAGCTCAGGACTAGCGGGGGGCCCAAGCTCCTACGAGCAGTACTTC.